This T cell receptor beta chain was documented in a study of shared clonotypes between healthy human individuals. Study-wide points: An effect of sequencing depth on clonotype sharing among donors was expected.

Genomic DNA belonging to each subset was distributed in equal measure over several immunoSEQ plates. Data came from immunoSEQ multiplex PCR; TCRdb stores just in-frame clones and leaves some out. The data contain some 470,000 clones, roughly four fifths of them singletons. This CDR3 region has 15 residues. Trimming removed 5 bases from V and 4 bases from J, with 17 bases in between. Germline V CDR1 and CDR2: SGHTA, FQGNSA. This clone was counted only a few times. Its antigen is still unknown. The V call is TRBV7-2, the J call TRBJ1-1; D is undetermined. This receptor was obtained from a woman in her thirties or forties in good health. Some clones in this sample may be carry-over from other donors' samples. Material: PBMCs. DNA for the CDR3: TGTGCCAGCAGCCAGTGGAGTGGTTCGGGCACTGAAGCTTTCTTT. This codes for CASSQWSGSGTEAFF.